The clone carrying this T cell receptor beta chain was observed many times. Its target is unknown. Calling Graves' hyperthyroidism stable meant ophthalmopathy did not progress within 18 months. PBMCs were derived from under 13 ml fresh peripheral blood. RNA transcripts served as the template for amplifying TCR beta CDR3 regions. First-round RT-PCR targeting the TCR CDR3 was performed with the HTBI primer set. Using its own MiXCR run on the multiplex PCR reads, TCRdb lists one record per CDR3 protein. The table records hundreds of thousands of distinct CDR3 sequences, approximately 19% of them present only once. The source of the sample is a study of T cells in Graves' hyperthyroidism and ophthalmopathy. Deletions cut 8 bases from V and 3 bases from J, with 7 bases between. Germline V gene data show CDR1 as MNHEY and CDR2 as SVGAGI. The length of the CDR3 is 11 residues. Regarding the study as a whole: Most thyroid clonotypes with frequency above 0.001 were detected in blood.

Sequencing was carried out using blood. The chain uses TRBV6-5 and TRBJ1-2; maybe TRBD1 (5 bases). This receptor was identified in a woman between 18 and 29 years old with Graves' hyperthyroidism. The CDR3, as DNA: TGTGCCAGCCAGGGAGACTATGGCTACACCTTC. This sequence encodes CASQGDYGYTF.